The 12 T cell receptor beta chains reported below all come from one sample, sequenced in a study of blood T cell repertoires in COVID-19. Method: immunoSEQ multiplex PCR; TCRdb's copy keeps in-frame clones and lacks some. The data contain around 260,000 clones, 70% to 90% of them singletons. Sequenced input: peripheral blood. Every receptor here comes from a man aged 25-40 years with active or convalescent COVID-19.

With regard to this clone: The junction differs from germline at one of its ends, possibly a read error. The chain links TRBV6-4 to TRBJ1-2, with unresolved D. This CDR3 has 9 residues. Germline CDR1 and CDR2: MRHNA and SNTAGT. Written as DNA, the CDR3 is TGTGCCAGCAACTCTGGCTACACCTTC. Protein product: CASNSGYTF.

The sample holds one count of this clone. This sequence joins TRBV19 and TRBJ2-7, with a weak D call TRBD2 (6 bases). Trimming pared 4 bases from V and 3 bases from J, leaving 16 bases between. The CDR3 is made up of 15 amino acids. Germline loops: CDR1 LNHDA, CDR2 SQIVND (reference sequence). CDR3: CASSTGGLTVYEQYF. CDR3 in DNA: TGTGCCAGTAGTACCGGCGGACTAACGGTCTACGAGCAGTACTTC.

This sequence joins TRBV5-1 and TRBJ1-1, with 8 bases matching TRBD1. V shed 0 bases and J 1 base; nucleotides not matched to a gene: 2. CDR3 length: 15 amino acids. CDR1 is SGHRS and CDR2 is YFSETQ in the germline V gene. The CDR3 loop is CASSLGDRQNTEAFF. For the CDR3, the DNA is TGCGCCAGCAGCTTGGGGGACAGGCAGAACACTGAAGCTTTCTTT.

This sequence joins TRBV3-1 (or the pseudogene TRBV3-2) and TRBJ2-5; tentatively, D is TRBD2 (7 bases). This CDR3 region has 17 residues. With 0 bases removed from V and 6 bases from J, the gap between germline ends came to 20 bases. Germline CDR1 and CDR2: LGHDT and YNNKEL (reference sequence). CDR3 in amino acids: CASSQDLAPGGLKTQYF. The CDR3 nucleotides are TGTGCCAGCAGCCAAGATCTCGCTCCGGGGGGCCTAAAGACCCAGTACTTC.

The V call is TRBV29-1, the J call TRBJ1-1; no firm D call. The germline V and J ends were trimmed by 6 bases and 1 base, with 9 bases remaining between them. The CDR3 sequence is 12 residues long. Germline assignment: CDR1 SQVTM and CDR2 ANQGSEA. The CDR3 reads CSVLDSNTEAFF. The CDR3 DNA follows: TGCAGCGTCCTAGACTCGAACACTGAAGCTTTCTTT.

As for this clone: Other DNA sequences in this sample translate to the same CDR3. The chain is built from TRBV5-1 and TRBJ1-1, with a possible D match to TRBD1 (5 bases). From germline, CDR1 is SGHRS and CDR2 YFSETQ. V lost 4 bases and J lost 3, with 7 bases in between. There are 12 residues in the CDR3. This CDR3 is CASSLGDTEAFF. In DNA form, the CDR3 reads TGCGCCAGCAGCCTAGGGGACACTGAAGCTTTCTTT. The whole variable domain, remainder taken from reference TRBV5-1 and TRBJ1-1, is KAGVTQTPRYLIKTRGQQVTLSCSPISGHRSVSWYQQTPGQGLQFLFEYFSETQRNKGNFPGRFSGRQFSNSRSEMNVSTLELGDSALYLCASSLGDTEAFFGQGTRLTVV.

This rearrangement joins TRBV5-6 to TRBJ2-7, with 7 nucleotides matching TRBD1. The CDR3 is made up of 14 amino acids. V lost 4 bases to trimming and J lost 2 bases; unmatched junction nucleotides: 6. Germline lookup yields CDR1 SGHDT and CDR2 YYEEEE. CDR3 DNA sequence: TGTGCCAGCAGCGCAGAGACAGGGACCTACGAGCAGTACTTC. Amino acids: CASSAETGTYEQYF.

The CDR3 reads CASSLGYPGGPPQHF. CDR3 DNA: TGTGCCAGCAGCTTGGGGTATCCGGGAGGGCCGCCCCAGCATTTT. The chain joins TRBV5-6 to TRBJ1-5; no clear D. Trimming shortened V by 0 bases and J by 9 bases, and 16 bases separated the two germline ends. Germline V gene lookup returns CDR1 SGHDT and CDR2 YYEEEE. The CDR3 totals 15 residues.

The CDR3 protein is CATAKRANEKLFF. CDR3 DNA: TGTGCCACAGCTAAGAGGGCTAATGAAAAACTGTTTTTT. The rearrangement joins TRBV12-3 or TRBV12-4 to TRBJ1-4; D remains unclear. This CDR3 is 13 amino acids long. V was trimmed by 10 bases and J by 3 bases, leaving 12 bases between them.

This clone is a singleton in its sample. The CDR3 reads CASSQVVTGASYEQYF. DNA of the CDR3: TGTGCCAGCAGCCAAGTAGTGACAGGAGCCTCCTACGAGCAGTACTTC. This rearrangement joins TRBV4-2 to TRBJ2-7; a possible D gene is TRBD1 (6 bases). The V gene's germline CDR1 is LGHNA and CDR2 YNFKEQ. V was clipped by 1 base and J by 0 bases, with 13 bases between them. The CDR3 loop spans 16 amino acids.

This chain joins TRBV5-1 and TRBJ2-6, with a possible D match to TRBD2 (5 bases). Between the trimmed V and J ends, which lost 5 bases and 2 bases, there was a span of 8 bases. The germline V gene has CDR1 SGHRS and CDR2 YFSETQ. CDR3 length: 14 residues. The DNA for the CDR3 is TGCGCCAGCAGAAGGGAGACTGGGGCCAACGTCCTGACTTTC. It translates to CASRRETGANVLTF.

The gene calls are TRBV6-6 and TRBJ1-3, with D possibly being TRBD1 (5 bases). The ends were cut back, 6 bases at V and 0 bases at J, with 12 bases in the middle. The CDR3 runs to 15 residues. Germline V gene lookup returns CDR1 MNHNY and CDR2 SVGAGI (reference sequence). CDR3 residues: CASSHGGTSGNTIYF. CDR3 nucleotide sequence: TGTGCCAGCAGCCATGGGGGGACCTCTGGAAACACCATATATTTT.